One and the same sample provided the 14 T cell receptor beta chains below, sequenced in a study of technical replicates of blood from a handful of donors. Sequencing used immunoSEQ multiplex PCR; TCRdb keeps in-frame clones, though not all of them. The data show about 73,000 clones, with roughly 90% seen just once and around 4.6% held by the top ten. Sequences were obtained from PBMCs. The receptor source for this set is a human donor in good health. Some clones in this sample may be carry-over from other donors' samples.

V and J are TRBV15 and TRBJ2-5; 9 nucleotides match TRBD2. Germline V CDR1 and CDR2: LNHNV, YYDKDF (reference sequence). The ends lost 4 bases at V and 2 bases at J; junction bases unmatched: 2. CDR3 size: 14 residues. The CDR3 DNA reads TGTGCCACCAGCAAGACTAGCGGACAAGAGACCCAGTACTTC. Translation: CATSKTSGQETQYF.

As regards this clone: In the same sample, other DNA sequences code for this CDR3. The chain combines TRBV5-1 with TRBJ1-1; 7 bases fit TRBD1. V shed 0 bases and J 1 base; nucleotides not matched to a gene: 6. This CDR3 is 16 amino acids long. Per germline, CDR1 SGHRS and CDR2 YFSETQ. The CDR3 protein is CASSLGRGRGNTEAFF. The CDR3 DNA reads as TGCGCCAGCAGCTTGGGTAGGGGGCGTGGGAACACTGAAGCTTTCTTT.

The table lists this clone with a count of one. The genes are TRBV29-1 and TRBJ2-7, with TRBD1 matching over 8 bases. Germline assignment: CDR1 SQVTM and CDR2 ANQGSEA. This CDR3 is 15 amino acids long. Trimming cost V 6 bases and J 0 bases; bases outside gene matches: 10. The CDR3 DNA reads TGCAGCGTAAAGTTCCGGGACAGGAGCTCCTACGAGCAGTACTTC. Its protein is CSVKFRDRSSYEQYF.

CDR3: CASSLGGQARGYTF. The CDR3 DNA reads TGTGCCAGCAGCTTAGGTGGACAGGCACGAGGCTACACCTTC. The chain couples TRBV7-2 to TRBJ1-2; 7 positions match TRBD1. Looked up from germline, CDR1 is SGHTA and CDR2 is FQGNSA. Germline trimming cut 1 base from V and 8 bases from J; bases unmatched to any gene: 7. The CDR3 is made up of 14 amino acids.

The V gene is TRBV7-9, the J gene TRBJ2-2; D is possibly TRBD2 (6 bases). This CDR3 has 16 residues. The germline V gene encodes CDR1 SEHNR and CDR2 FQNEAQ (reference sequence). V lost 5 bases, J lost 6 bases, and 19 bases lay in between. DNA of the CDR3: TGTGCCAGCAGCGTTCCGCAGGGTAGCGGACCCGGGGAGCTGTTTTTT. It codes for CASSVPQGSGPGELFF.

The chain combines TRBV19 with TRBJ2-7, with unresolved D. The germline gives CDR1 LNHDA, CDR2 SQIVND (reference sequence). The CDR3 contains 13 residues. V lost 1 base and J lost 3, with 7 bases in between. CDR3 in DNA: TGTGCCAGTAGTATAGTGTTCCTCTACGAGCAGTACTTC. Translation gives CASSIVFLYEQYF. Filled out from reference TRBV19 and TRBJ2-7, the complete variable domain reads DGGITQSPKYLFRKEGQNVTLSCEQNLNHDAMYWYRQDPGQGLRLIYYSQIVNDFQKGDIAEGYSVSREKKESFPLTVTSAQKNPTAFYLCASSIVFLYEQYFGPGTRLTVT.

V is TRBV4-3 and J is TRBJ2-2, with a tentative D call TRBD2 (6 bases). Germline-derived CDR1 and CDR2 are LGHNA and YSLEER. The CDR3 is 14 amino acids. V was trimmed by 4 bases and J by 1 base, leaving 7 bases between them. The CDR3 DNA follows: TGCGCCAGCAGCCTCGGGAGGAACACCGGGGAGCTGTTTTTT. This encodes CASSLGRNTGELFF.

The chain links TRBV14 to TRBJ2-3, with D perhaps TRBD2 (5 bases). Germline V lookup: CDR1 SGHDN, CDR2 FVKESK. The CDR3 loop spans 15 amino acids. Trimming pared 2 bases from V and 2 bases from J, leaving 11 bases between. The CDR3 is CASSQTGVPTDTQYF. The CDR3 DNA is TGTGCCAGCAGCCAAACCGGGGTCCCCACAGATACGCAGTATTTT.

The chain links TRBV5-4 to TRBJ1-2, with D unresolved. This CDR3 is 14 amino acids long. CDR1 is SGHNT and CDR2 is YYREEE in the germline V gene (reference sequence). Trimming stripped 0 bases from V and 4 bases from J, with 10 bases between. In DNA form, the CDR3 reads TGTGCCAGCAGCTTGGGGCAGGATTCCTATGGCTACACCTTC. Its protein product is CASSLGQDSYGYTF.

The V and J genes are TRBV5-1 and TRBJ2-1; 9 bases map to TRBD2. Germline loops: CDR1 SGHRS, CDR2 YFSETQ. V gave up 0 bases and J gave up 8 bases; unmatched junction bases: 6. The CDR3 covers 15 residues. CDR3 protein: CASSLGRGGFDEQFF. The CDR3, as DNA: TGCGCCAGCAGCTTGGGGCGGGGGGGCTTCGATGAGCAGTTCTTC.

This clone has a handful of counts. The chain recombines TRBV29-1 with TRBJ1-1; tentatively, D is TRBD1 (6 bases). With 4 bases removed from V and 1 base from J, the gap between germline ends came to 19 bases. This CDR3 has 16 residues. Germline CDR1 SQVTM, CDR2 ANQGSEA. The CDR3 protein is CSVVELPGHQNTEAFF. In DNA form, the CDR3 reads TGCAGCGTTGTTGAGCTTCCGGGACACCAGAACACTGAAGCTTTCTTT. Complete variable domain (other parts from reference TRBV29-1 and TRBJ1-1): SAVISQKPSRDICQRGTSLTIQCQVDSQVTMMFWYRQQPGQSLTLIATANQGSEATYESGFVIDKFPISRPNLTFSTLTVSNMSPEDSSIYLCSVVELPGHQNTEAFFGQGTRLTVV.

The V gene is TRBV19, the J gene TRBJ2-3, with 12 bases identical to TRBD2. The CDR3 covers 19 residues. With V trimmed by 9 bases and J by 8 bases, 24 bases remained unmatched. Per the germline V gene, CDR1 is LNHDA and CDR2 is SQIVND (reference sequence). CDR3 DNA sequence: TGTGCCAGATGTTCCGGGACTAGCGGGTACCTTACTAAAGGAGGTACGCAGTATTTT. It yields the protein CARCSGTSGYLTKGGTQYF. Full variable domain (outside the CDR3, taken from reference TRBV19 and TRBJ2-3): DGGITQSPKYLFRKEGQNVTLSCEQNLNHDAMYWYRQDPGQGLRLIYYSQIVNDFQKGDIAEGYSVSREKKESFPLTVTSAQKNPTAFYLCARCSGTSGYLTKGGTQYFGPGTRLTVL.

This rearrangement joins TRBV30 to TRBJ2-2; 7 bases align to TRBD2. The germline V gene encodes CDR1 GTSNPN and CDR2 SVGIG (reference sequence). The CDR3 has 15 residues. J lost 0 bases, V lost 2 bases, and 3 bases had no gene match. This CDR3 reads CAWSLAETNTGELFF. The CDR3 DNA follows: TGTGCCTGGAGTCTAGCGGAGACGAACACCGGGGAGCTGTTTTTT.

This chain links TRBV4-2 with TRBJ2-5; TRBD2 aligns across 10 bases. The CDR3 covers 16 residues. V shed 3 bases, J shed 2 bases, and the junction held 6 bases outside the gene matches. Looked up from germline, CDR1 is LGHNA and CDR2 is YNFKEQ. For the CDR3, the DNA is TGTGCCAGCAGCCAGGGGGGTAGCGGGAGGCAAGAGACCCAGTACTTC. Translation: CASSQGGSGRQETQYF.